This T cell receptor (beta chain) was observed in a study of blood T cell repertoires in COVID-19. Study details: The analysed material was cDNA or gDNA that came from T cells, B-cell-depleted T cells, or PBMCs.

In the authors' methods: It was from reference gene primer amplification that nucleated cell counts were estimated. Data came from immunoSEQ multiplex PCR; TCRdb stores just in-frame clones and leaves some out. That table supplies the V and J calls and clone size; D and trimming were determined from the DNA. The table lists under 200,000 clones, about 88% of them singletons. Trimming removed 6 bases from V and 6 bases from J; junction bases left unmatched: 8. The CDR3 is 16 amino acids. From germline, CDR1 is MNHEY and CDR2 SVGEGT. This clone was recorded once. This TCR derives from a woman aged 80 or over in a cohort sampled during active or convalescent COVID-19. The chain has TRBV6-2 or TRBV6-3 and TRBJ2-3; 14 bases align to TRBD2. The sample comprised peripheral blood. In nucleotides, the CDR3 is TGTGCCAGCAGCCAGACTAGCGGGGGGGCCGGCGATACGCAGTATTTT. Translated, it gives CASSQTSGGAGDTQYF.